This T cell receptor beta chain was sequenced in a study of OX40 agonist ivuxolimab in advanced cancers. Profiling relied on immunoSEQ multiplex PCR, and the TCRdb table lists in-frame clones only, not all of them. The top ten hold approximately 0.3% of the sample, which has roughly 140,000 clones, approximately 94% seen once. V was shortened by 4 bases and J by 0 bases, with 10 bases between the two germline ends. From germline, CDR1 is SQVTM and CDR2 ANQGSEA. There are 14 residues in the CDR3. The chain uses TRBV29-1 and TRBJ1-5; D remains ambiguous. This clonotype was sampled from an adult with an advanced solid tumor such as melanoma, head and neck, liver or kidney cancer. Source: CD4+ or CD8+ T cells sorted from blood, taken in a trial of the OX40 agonist ivuxolimab. CDR3 sequence (DNA): TGCAGCGTTGGTTCCGGGAGTAGCAATCAGCCCCAGCATTTT. Translating gives CSVGSGSSNQPQHF.